The 29 T cell receptor beta chains below come from one sample, sequenced in a study of CD8 T cells in ankylosing spondylitis. In TCRdb, the 5' RACE reads were re-called with MiXCR into one record per CDR3 protein. The sample has 250,000 or so distinct CDR3 sequences; 20% to 30% are singletons. Material: blood, either unsorted or a sorted T cell fraction (not recorded which). The receptors stem from a male donor with ankylosing spondylitis or in good health (not recorded which).

This clonotype was observed many times. The chain has TRBV4-1 and TRBJ2-3; tentative D call: TRBD1 (5 bases). Germline lookup yields CDR1 MGHRA and CDR2 YSYEKL. The CDR3 extends over 13 amino acids. Trimming cost V 1 base and J 4 bases, with 6 bases left between them. DNA of the CDR3: TGCGCCAGCAGCCAAGCAGGGCCAGATACGCAGTATTTT. This codes for CASSQAGPDTQYF.

V usage is TRBV28 and J usage is TRBJ1-2; TRBD1 aligns across 7 bases. The J segment lost 8 bases and the V segment lost 5 bases, leaving 17 bases of the junction unmatched. Germline CDR1 is MDHEN and CDR2 is SYDVKM. This CDR3 spans 16 amino acids. Here the CDR3 reads CASSTTGTASSGGYTF. CDR3 sequence (DNA): TGTGCCAGCAGTACGACAGGGACTGCTTCTTCGGGAGGCTACACCTTC.

V gene TRBV10-3 combines with J gene TRBJ2-3; D may be TRBD2 (5 bases). Germline V gene data show CDR1 as ENHRY and CDR2 as SYGVKD. Between the trimmed V and J ends, which lost 6 bases and 3 bases, there was a span of 13 bases. The length of the CDR3 is 14 residues. The CDR3 bases are TGTGCCATCAGCTACCTAGGAGGTACAGATACGCAGTATTTT. Translating it yields CAISYLGGTDTQYF.

In this sample, this clonotype turned up once. The chain recombines TRBV18 with TRBJ2-1; possibly TRBD1 for D (8 bases). The V gene's germline CDR1 is KGHSH and CDR2 LQKENI. This CDR3 contains 16 residues. Trimming took off 2 bases at V and 7 bases at J, with 18 bases between the two ends. The CDR3 here is CASSPFGGQGGNEQFF. CDR3 coding DNA: TGTGCCAGCTCACCATTCGGTGGACAGGGAGGGAATGAGCAGTTCTTC.

The table lists this clonotype with many counts. The chain recombines TRBV29-1 with TRBJ1-6; 8 nucleotides match TRBD1. Germline CDR1 is SQVTM and CDR2 is ANQGSEA. V shed 7 bases, J shed 7 bases, and the junction held 6 bases outside the gene matches. The CDR3 spans 13 residues. CDR3 nucleotide sequence: TGCAGCGCACGACAGGGGTGGAATTCACCCCTCCACTTT. Translating it yields CSARQGWNSPLHF.

This clonotype was detected once. J is TRBJ1-2 and V is TRBV3-1; D is uncertain. The CDR3 has 11 residues. The germline V gene encodes CDR1 LGHDT and CDR2 YNNKEL (reference sequence). V was clipped by 0 bases and J by 8 bases, with 4 bases between them. CDR3: CASSQEGGYTF. The CDR3 DNA reads TGTGCCAGCAGCCAAGAAGGCGGCTACACCTTC.

The V call is TRBV2, the J call TRBJ2-1; no firm D call. Germline CDR1 SNHLY, CDR2 FYNNEI. CDR3 length: 15 amino acids. V was cut by 4 bases and J by 5 bases, with 15 bases left in between. The CDR3 spells CASSAVRTPNNEQFF. The CDR3 bases are TGTGCCAGCAGTGCGGTAAGGACCCCAAACAATGAGCAGTTCTTC.

The V and J genes are TRBV5-1 and TRBJ2-4; D remains unclear. Trimming pared 4 bases from V and 0 bases from J, leaving 11 bases between. The length of the CDR3 is 15 residues. From germline, CDR1 is SGHRS and CDR2 YFSETQ. CDR3 nucleotides: TGCGCCAGCAGCGTCGTTGCTCTAGCCAAAAACATTCAGTACTTC. It is translated as CASSVVALAKNIQYF.

The rearrangement uses TRBV20-1 and TRBJ2-6; 11 bases map to TRBD2. The CDR3 length is 16 residues. The germline CDR1 and CDR2 sequences are DFQATT and SNEGSKA (reference sequence). V trimming: 6 bases; J trimming: 0 bases; junction bases outside the gene matches: 4. This CDR3 is CSADGTSGSGANVLTF. DNA of the CDR3: TGCAGTGCCGACGGGACTAGCGGCTCTGGGGCCAACGTCCTGACTTTC.

This clonotype was detected ten times or more. The chain is built from TRBV20-1 and TRBJ1-6; TRBD1 aligns across 7 bases. With V trimmed by 0 bases and J by 1 base, 6 bases remained unmatched. From germline, CDR1 is DFQATT and CDR2 SNEGSKA (reference sequence). This CDR3 spans 17 amino acids. The CDR3 region has the DNA TGCAGTGCTAGAGATGACAGGGCTGGATCCTATAATTCACCCCTCCACTTT. Translating it yields CSARDDRAGSYNSPLHF.

The sample holds many counts of this clonotype. The chain has TRBV20-1 and TRBJ1-1, with D unclear. The CDR3 runs to 15 residues. The germline V and J ends were trimmed by 0 bases and 0 bases, with 11 bases remaining between them. Per the germline V gene, CDR1 is DFQATT and CDR2 is SNEGSKA (reference sequence). As DNA, the CDR3 is TGCAGTGCTAGAGATAGGCGAAGGATGAACACTGAAGCTTTCTTT. Translation gives CSARDRRRMNTEAFF.

This clonotype was observed at least ten times. The chain combines TRBV29-1 with TRBJ2-1; 10 positions match TRBD2. Germline V gene lookup returns CDR1 SQVTM and CDR2 ANQGSEA. The J segment lost 8 bases and the V segment lost 3 bases, leaving 4 bases of the junction unmatched. CDR3 length equals 13 residues. This chain's CDR3 is CSVEGLAGDEQFF. CDR3 nucleotides: TGCAGCGTTGAGGGCCTAGCGGGAGATGAGCAGTTCTTC.

Ten or more counts support this clonotype. V usage is TRBV5-1 and J usage is TRBJ1-4, with a weak D call TRBD1 (5 bases). The germline gives CDR1 SGHRS, CDR2 YFSETQ. The CDR3 runs 14 residues. V lost 6 bases to trimming and J lost 7 bases, with 16 bases between them. CDR3 sequence reads: CASKMDILGEKLFF. The CDR3 region has the DNA TGCGCCAGCAAAATGGACATCCTGGGTGAAAAACTGTTTTTT. Full variable domain (rest looked up from reference TRBV5-1 and TRBJ1-4): KAGVTQTPRYLIKTRGQQVTLSCSPISGHRSVSWYQQTPGQGLQFLFEYFSETQRNKGNFPGRFSGRQFSNSRSEMNVSTLELGDSALYLCASKMDILGEKLFFGSGTQLSVL.

This chain connects TRBV28 to TRBJ1-4; D is ambiguous. Germline CDR1 and CDR2: MDHEN and SYDVKM. V lost 6 bases and J 7 bases, leaving 15 bases between the germline ends. The CDR3 is made up of 14 amino acids. The DNA of the CDR3 is TGTGCCAGCAGCACCGGGCCGTTGACTGAAAAACTGTTTTTT. Amino acids: CASSTGPLTEKLFF.

This clonotype was counted ten times or more. J is TRBJ2-7 and V is TRBV14; D uncertain. This CDR3 contains 14 residues. The germline V and J ends were trimmed by 2 bases and 0 bases, with 8 bases remaining between them. Per the germline V gene, CDR1 is SGHDN and CDR2 is FVKESK. The CDR3 region is CASSQQVNSYEQYF. In DNA, the CDR3 is TGTGCCAGCAGCCAACAGGTTAACTCCTACGAGCAGTACTTC.

This clonotype was counted at least ten times. This chain joins TRBV27 and TRBJ2-2; D unresolved. The V end lost 3 bases, the J end lost 8 bases, and 19 bases lay between the germline ends. The CDR3 is made up of 16 amino acids. Germline CDR1 and CDR2: MNHEY and SMNVEV (reference sequence). CDR3 sequence: CASSLVVVRIGGELFF. CDR3 DNA: TGTGCCAGCAGTTTGGTAGTGGTACGAATCGGAGGGGAGCTGTTTTTT.

This clonotype was recorded at least ten times. V gene TRBV4-1 combines with J gene TRBJ2-3; D may match TRBD1 or TRBD2 (7 bases each). The CDR3 sequence is 17 residues long. CDR1 and CDR2 from the germline V gene are MGHRA and YSYEKL. The V end was cut by 0 bases, the J end by 3 bases, with 16 bases between. CDR3 sequence reads: CASSQDLSRGGTDTQYF. Written as DNA, the CDR3 is TGCGCCAGCAGCCAAGATCTAAGCAGGGGGGGGACAGATACGCAGTATTTT.

This clonotype was counted many times. The gene calls are TRBV10-3 and TRBJ1-5; 12 bases are a match to TRBD1. The germline V gene encodes CDR1 ENHRY and CDR2 SYGVKD. V lost 5 bases and J lost 9; bases outside the gene matches: 11. The length of the CDR3 is 16 residues. CDR3 nucleotides: TGTGCCATCAGTCCCGGGACAGGGGGCGCTCTCCGGCCCCAGCATTTT. Amino acid sequence: CAISPGTGGALRPQHF.

The rearrangement joins TRBV27 to TRBJ2-5, with 7 bases that match TRBD2. The J segment lost 5 bases and the V segment lost 4 bases, leaving 4 bases of the junction unmatched. The CDR3 covers 13 residues. The germline gives CDR1 MNHEY, CDR2 SMNVEV (reference sequence). The CDR3 loop is CASSWAGDETQYF. The CDR3 region has the DNA TGTGCCAGCAGTTGGGCGGGGGATGAGACCCAGTACTTC.

This clonotype was observed many times. The chain is built from TRBV24-1 and TRBJ2-2; no definite D call. CDR3 length: 15 residues. V was cut by 8 bases and J by 5 bases, with 17 bases left in between. Per germline, CDR1 KGHDR and CDR2 SFDVKD. CDR3 in DNA: TGTGCCACCACCGGAGACGGGCGCGAAACCGGGGAGCTGTTTTTT. Translation: CATTGDGRETGELFF.

This clonotype has at least ten counts. This chain connects TRBV3-1 to TRBJ2-2; 8 bases fit TRBD2. This CDR3 is 16 amino acids long. V gave up 4 bases and J gave up 0 bases; unmatched junction bases: 4. From germline, CDR1 is LGHDT and CDR2 YNNKEL (reference sequence). DNA for the CDR3: TGTGCCAGCAGCCCAGCGGGGGCCGCGAACACCGGGGAGCTGTTTTTT. Protein: CASSPAGAANTGELFF. Based on the CDR3 plus reference TRBV3-1 and TRBJ2-2, the full variable domain is DTAVSQTPKYLVTQMGNDKSIKCEQNLGHDTMYWYKQDSKKFLKIMFSYNNKELIINETVPNRFSPKSPDKAHLNLHINSLELGDSAVYFCASSPAGAANTGELFFGEGSRLTVL.

The rearrangement links TRBV20-1 to TRBJ1-2, with 10 bases lining up with TRBD1. Trimming removed 5 bases from V and 5 bases from J; junction bases left unmatched: 8. Germline-derived CDR1 and CDR2 are DFQATT and SNEGSKA (reference sequence). This CDR3 comprises 14 residues. The CDR3: CSARPGTGDYGYTF. CDR3 DNA: TGCAGTGCTCGCCCCGGGACAGGGGATTATGGCTACACCTTC.

In its sample, this clonotype was seen a few times. V usage is TRBV19 and J usage is TRBJ2-2, with D possibly matching TRBD1 (6 bases). Trimming took off 2 bases at V and 5 bases at J, with 12 bases between the two ends. The CDR3 loop spans 15 amino acids. In germline, CDR1 is LNHDA, CDR2 SQIVND (reference sequence). Written as DNA, the CDR3 is TGTGCCAGTAGTATATTTGGGCAGGGGACCGGGGAGCTGTTTTTT. Protein sequence: CASSIFGQGTGELFF.

This clonotype showed up just a few times. Written as DNA, the CDR3 is TGTGCCAGCTCACCACTCGCCTCCCCAAGTTCGGAGAACACTGAAGCTTTCTTT. This sequence encodes CASSPLASPSSENTEAFF. This chain links TRBV18 with TRBJ1-1; D is uncertain. Germline CDR1 and CDR2: KGHSH and LQKENI. The V gene lost 1 base and the J gene lost 1 base, with 19 bases spanning the gap. The CDR3 runs to 18 residues.

The V and J genes are TRBV5-6 and TRBJ2-1; D gene unclear. CDR1 and CDR2 from the germline V gene are SGHDT and YYEEEE. V lost 4 bases to trimming and J lost 2 bases, with 7 bases between them. CDR3 length: 13 amino acids. In nucleotides, the CDR3 is TGTGCCAGCAGCCAGCAGGCCTACAATGAGCAGTTCTTC. The encoded protein is CASSQQAYNEQFF.

This chain uses TRBV20-1 with TRBJ2-3; either TRBD1 or TRBD2 may fit D (6 bases each). With 1 base removed from V and 3 bases from J, the gap between germline ends came to 11 bases. From germline, CDR1 is DFQATT and CDR2 SNEGSKA (reference sequence). The CDR3 runs 14 residues. The CDR3 region is CSARVGGRTDTQYF. The CDR3 bases are TGCAGTGCTAGAGTTGGGGGGCGGACAGATACGCAGTATTTT.

This clonotype was observed a handful of times. This rearrangement joins TRBV20-1 to TRBJ2-5; D may match TRBD1 or TRBD2 (5 bases each). The CDR3 loop spans 13 amino acids. CDR1 and CDR2 (germline): DFQATT, SNEGSKA (reference sequence). CDR3 DNA sequence: TGCACGGGGCTTGAAACCCAACAAGAGACCCAGTACTTC. Translation gives CTGLETQQETQYF.

J is TRBJ1-6 and V is TRBV9; a possible D gene is TRBD1 (6 bases). Germline V gene lookup returns CDR1 SGDLS and CDR2 YYNGEE. V was shortened by 3 bases and J by 10 bases, with 14 bases between the two germline ends. The CDR3 runs 14 residues. The CDR3 is CASSARGHESPLHF. The CDR3 nucleotides are TGTGCCAGCAGCGCCAGGGGTCATGAATCACCCCTCCACTTT. Supplemented by reference TRBV9 and TRBJ1-6, the full variable domain reads DSGVTQTPKHLITATGQRVTLRCSPRSGDLSVYWYQQSLDQGLQFLIQYYNGEERAKGNILERFSAQQFPDLHSELNLSSLELGDSALYFCASSARGHESPLHFGNGTRLTVT.

The rearrangement links TRBV15 to TRBJ1-1; a weak D match, TRBD1 (5 bases). The CDR3 contains 16 residues. V gave up 0 bases and J gave up 2 bases, with 13 bases separating them. Per germline, CDR1 LNHNV and CDR2 YYDKDF (reference sequence). CDR3 sequence (DNA): TGTGCCACCAGCAGAGACACAATACAGGTTAACACTGAAGCTTTCTTT. It codes for CATSRDTIQVNTEAFF.